Listed below are T cell receptor beta chains from one sample, sequenced in a study of control samples from healthy donors and cancer patients. This table comes from immunoSEQ multiplex PCR, and its TCRdb copy is limited to in-frame clones, with some not included. Counted here are 90,000 to 130,000 clones, approximately 88% occurring once; the ten biggest clones make up 3.5% to 4.5%. Sample: PBMCs. These receptors all come from a woman in her fifties or sixties with lung cancer. The CDR3 runs from the conserved cysteine through the conserved F or W. Fields, in order: J gene, V gene, clone size, D gene, CDR3 DNA, CDR3 protein. A D gene is named only where the DNA matches it firmly. Only part of the rows carry a size: once, few, many, or a class if the clone is expanded.

TRBJ1-4,TRBV20-1,once,.,TGCGCAGTGTACGTCAATGAAAAACTGTTTTTT,CAVYVNEKLFF
TRBJ2-2,TRBV21-1,.,.,TGTGCCAGCAGCAAATATCCGAGACAAGACACCGGGGAGCTGTTTTTT,CASSKYPRQDTGELFF
TRBJ2-7,TRBV6-1,.,.,TGTGCCAGCAGTGAGACGGCCAATGGGCAGTACTTC,CASSETANGQYF
TRBJ1-2,TRBV19,.,.,TGTGCCAGTAGTCAGGAAAACTATGGCTACACCTTC,CASSQENYGYTF
TRBJ2-2,TRBV7-2,.,TRBD2,TGTGCCAGCAGCTTCACCGGACTAGCGGGAAAGGGGGAGCTGTTTTTT,CASSFTGLAGKGELFF
TRBJ2-5,TRBV9,.,TRBD2,TGTGCCAGCAGCTTAAGCGGGGCGGGGCAAGAGACCCAGTACTTC,CASSLSGAGQETQYF
TRBJ1-2,TRBV11-3,once,.,TGTGCCAGCAGCGCGAGTACAGGGAACTATGGCTACACCTTC,CASSASTGNYGYTF
TRBJ2-3,TRBV7-2,.,TRBD2,TGTGCCAGCAGCTTAGCGCTCGGCGCGGGGGTAGATACGCAGTATTTT,CASSLALGAGVDTQYF
TRBJ1-2,TRBV18,.,.,TGTGCCAGCTCACCAACCTCTGCCTATGGCTACACCTTC,CASSPTSAYGYTF
TRBJ2-1,TRBV10-3,.,.,TGTGCCATCAGTGAGTCGCTTCGGGAGAAGGAGCAGTTCTTC,CAISESLREKEQFF
TRBJ1-2,TRBV6-5,once,TRBD1,TGTGCCAGCAGTTACTCGGGACAGGGGGTTAACTATGGCTACACCTTC,CASSYSGQGVNYGYTF
TRBJ1-1,TRBV3-1/TRBV3-2,.,.,TGTGCCAGCAGTCAGTATACCAGCACTGAAGCTTTCTTT,CASSQYTSTEAFF